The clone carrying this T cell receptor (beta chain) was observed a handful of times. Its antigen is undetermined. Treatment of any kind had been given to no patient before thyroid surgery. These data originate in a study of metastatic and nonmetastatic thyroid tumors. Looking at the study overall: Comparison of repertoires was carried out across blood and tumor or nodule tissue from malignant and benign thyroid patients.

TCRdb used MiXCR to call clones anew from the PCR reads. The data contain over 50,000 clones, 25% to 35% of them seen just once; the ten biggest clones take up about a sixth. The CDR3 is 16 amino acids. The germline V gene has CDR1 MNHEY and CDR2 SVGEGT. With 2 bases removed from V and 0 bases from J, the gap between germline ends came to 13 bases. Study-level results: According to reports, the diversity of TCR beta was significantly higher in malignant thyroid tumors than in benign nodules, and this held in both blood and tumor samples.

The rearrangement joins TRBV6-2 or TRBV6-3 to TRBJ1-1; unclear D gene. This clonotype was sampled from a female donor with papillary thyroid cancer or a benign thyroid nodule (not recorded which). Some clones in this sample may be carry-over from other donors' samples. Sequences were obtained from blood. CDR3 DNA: TGTGCCAGCAGTTACGGTGAAGAGGGCCTGAACACTGAAGCTTTCTTT. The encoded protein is CASSYGEEGLNTEAFF.